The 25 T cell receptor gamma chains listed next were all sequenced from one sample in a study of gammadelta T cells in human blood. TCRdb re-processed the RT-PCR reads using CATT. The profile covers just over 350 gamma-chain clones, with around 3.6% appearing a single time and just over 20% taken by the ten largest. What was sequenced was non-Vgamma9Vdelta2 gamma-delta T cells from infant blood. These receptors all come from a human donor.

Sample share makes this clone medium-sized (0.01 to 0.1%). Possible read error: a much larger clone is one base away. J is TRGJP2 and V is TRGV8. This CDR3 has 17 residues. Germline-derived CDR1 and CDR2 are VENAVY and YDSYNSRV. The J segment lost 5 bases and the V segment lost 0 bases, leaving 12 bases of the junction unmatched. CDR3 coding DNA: TGTGCCACCTGGGATAGGCACCCCGGAGAAAGTGATTGGATCAAGACGTTT. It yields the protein CATWDRHPGESDWIKTF.

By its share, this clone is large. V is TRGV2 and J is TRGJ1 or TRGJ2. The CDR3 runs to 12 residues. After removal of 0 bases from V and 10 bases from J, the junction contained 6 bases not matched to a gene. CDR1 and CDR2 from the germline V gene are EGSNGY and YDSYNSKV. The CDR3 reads CATWDGIRKKLF. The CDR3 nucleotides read TGTGCCACCTGGGACGGGATCCGGAAGAAACTCTTT.

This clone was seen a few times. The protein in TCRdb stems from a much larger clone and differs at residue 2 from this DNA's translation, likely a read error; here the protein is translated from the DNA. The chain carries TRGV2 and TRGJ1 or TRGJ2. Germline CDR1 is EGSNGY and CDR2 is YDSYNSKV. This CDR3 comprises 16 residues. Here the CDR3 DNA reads TGTACCACCTGGGACGGAGGGGAATCGAATTATTATAAGAAACTCTTT. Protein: CTTWDGGESNYYKKLF.

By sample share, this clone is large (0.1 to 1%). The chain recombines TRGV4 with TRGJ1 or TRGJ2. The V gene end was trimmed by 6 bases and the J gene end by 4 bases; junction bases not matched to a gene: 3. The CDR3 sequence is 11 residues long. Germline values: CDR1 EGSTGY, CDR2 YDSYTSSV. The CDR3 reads CATWFYYKKLF. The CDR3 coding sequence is TGTGCCACCTGGTTCTATTATAAGAAACTCTTT.

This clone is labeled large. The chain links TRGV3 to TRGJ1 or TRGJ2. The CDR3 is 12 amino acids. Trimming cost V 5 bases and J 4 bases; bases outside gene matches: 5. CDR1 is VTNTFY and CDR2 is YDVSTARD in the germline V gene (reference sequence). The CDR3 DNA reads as TGTGCCACCTGGGTCATATATTATAAGAAACTCTTT. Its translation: CATWVIYYKKLF.

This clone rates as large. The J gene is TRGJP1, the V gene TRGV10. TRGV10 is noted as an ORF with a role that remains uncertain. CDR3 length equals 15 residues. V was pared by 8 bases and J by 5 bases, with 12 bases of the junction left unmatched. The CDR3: CAAWDYKRTGWFKIF. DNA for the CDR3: TGTGCTGCGTGGGATTATAAAAGAACTGGTTGGTTCAAGATATTT.

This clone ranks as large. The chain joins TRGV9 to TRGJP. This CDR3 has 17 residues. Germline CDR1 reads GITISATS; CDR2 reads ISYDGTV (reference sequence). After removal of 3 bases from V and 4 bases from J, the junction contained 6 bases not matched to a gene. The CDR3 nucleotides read TGTGCCTTGTGGGAGCCTTTACAAGAGTTGGGCAAAAAAATCAAGGTATTT. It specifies CALWEPLQELGKKIKVF.

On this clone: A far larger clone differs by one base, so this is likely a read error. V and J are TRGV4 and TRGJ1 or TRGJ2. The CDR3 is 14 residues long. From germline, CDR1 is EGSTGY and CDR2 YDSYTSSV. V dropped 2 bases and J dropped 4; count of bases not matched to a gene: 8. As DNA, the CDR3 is TGTGCCACCTGGGATGTATCGAACTATTATAAGAAACTCTTT. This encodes CATWDVSNYYKKLF.

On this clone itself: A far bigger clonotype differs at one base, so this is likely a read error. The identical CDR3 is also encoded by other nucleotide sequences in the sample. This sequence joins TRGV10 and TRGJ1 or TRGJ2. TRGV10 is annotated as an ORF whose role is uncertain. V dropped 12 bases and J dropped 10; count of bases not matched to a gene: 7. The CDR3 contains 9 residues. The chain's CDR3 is CAALTKKLF. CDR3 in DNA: TGTGCTGCCCTTACCAAGAAACTCTTT.

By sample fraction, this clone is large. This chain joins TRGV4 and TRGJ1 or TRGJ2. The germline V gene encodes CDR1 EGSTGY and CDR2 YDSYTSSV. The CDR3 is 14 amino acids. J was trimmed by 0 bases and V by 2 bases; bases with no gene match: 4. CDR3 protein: CATWDVLNYYKKLF. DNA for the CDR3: TGTGCCACCTGGGATGTCCTGAATTATTATAAGAAACTCTTT.

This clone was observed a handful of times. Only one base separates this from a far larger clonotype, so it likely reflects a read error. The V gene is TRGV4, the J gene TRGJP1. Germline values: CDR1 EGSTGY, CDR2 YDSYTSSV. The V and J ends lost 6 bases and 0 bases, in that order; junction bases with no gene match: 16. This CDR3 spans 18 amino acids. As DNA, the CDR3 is TGTGCCACCTGGCCCCCCGGGAGGGTATATACCACTGGTTGGTTCAAGATATTT. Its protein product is CATWPPGRVYTTGWFKIF.

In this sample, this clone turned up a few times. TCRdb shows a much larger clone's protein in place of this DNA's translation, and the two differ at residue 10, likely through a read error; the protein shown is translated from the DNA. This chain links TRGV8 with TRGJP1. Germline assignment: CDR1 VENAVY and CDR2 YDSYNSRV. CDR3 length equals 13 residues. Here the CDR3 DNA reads TGTGCCACCTGGGATAGGGCTGGTTGGTCCAAGATATTT. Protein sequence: CATWDRAGWSKIF.

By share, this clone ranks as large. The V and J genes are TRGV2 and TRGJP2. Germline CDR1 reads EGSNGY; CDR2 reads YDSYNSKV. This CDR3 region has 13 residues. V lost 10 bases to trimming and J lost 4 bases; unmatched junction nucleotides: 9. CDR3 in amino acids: CATYRDSDWIKTF. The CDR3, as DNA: TGTGCCACGTATAGGGATAGTGATTGGATCAAGACGTTT.

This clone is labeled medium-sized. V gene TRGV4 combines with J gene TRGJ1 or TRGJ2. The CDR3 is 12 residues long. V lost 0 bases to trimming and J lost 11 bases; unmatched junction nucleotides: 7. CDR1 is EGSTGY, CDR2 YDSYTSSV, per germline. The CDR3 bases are TGTGCCACCTGGGATGGGCTTTCGGAGAAACTCTTT. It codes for CATWDGLSEKLF.

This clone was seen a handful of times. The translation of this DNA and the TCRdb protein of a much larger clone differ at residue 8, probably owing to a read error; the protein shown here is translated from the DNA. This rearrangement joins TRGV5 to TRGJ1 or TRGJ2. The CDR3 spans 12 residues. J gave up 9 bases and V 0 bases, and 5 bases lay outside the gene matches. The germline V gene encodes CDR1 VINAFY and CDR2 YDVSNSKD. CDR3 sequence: CATWDRLGKKLF. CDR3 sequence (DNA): TGTGCCACCTGGGACAGGCTGGGTAAGAAACTCTTT.

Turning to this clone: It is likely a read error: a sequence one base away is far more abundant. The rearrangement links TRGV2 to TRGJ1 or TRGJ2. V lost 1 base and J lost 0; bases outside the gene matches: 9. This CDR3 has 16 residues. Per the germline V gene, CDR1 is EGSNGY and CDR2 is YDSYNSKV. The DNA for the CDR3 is TGTGCCACCTGGGACGGACTTAACCCGAATTATTATAAGAAACTCTTT. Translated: CATWDGLNPNYYKKLF.

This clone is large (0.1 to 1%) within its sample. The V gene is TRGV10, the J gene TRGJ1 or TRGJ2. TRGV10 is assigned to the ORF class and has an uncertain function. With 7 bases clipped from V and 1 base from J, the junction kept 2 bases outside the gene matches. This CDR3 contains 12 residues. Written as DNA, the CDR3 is TGTGCTGCGTGGTTCAATTATTATAAGAAACTCTTT. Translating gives CAAWFNYYKKLF.

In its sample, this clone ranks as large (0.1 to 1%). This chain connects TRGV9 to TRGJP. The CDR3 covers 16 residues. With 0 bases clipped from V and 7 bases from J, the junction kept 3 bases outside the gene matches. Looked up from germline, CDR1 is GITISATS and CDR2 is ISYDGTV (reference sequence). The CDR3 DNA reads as TGTGCCTTGTGGGAGGTGCTCGAGTTGGGCAAAAAAATCAAGGTATTT. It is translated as CALWEVLELGKKIKVF.

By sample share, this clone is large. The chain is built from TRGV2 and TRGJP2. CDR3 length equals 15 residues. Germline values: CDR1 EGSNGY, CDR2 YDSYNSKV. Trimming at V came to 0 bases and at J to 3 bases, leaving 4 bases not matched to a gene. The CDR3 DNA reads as TGTGCCACCTGGGACGGGCTCTGTAGTGATTGGATCAAGACGTTT. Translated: CATWDGLCSDWIKTF.

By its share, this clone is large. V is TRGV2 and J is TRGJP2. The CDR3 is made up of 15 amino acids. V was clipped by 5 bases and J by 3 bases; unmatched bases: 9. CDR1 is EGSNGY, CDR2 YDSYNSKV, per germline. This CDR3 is CATWAEEGSDWIKTF. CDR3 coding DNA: TGTGCCACCTGGGCCGAAGAGGGTAGTGATTGGATCAAGACGTTT.

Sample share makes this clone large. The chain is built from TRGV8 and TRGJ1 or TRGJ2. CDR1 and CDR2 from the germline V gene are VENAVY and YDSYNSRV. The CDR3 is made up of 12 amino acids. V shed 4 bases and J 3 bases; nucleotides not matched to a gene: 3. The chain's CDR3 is CATWDRYYKKLF. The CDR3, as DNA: TGTGCCACCTGGGACCGTTATTATAAGAAACTCTTT.

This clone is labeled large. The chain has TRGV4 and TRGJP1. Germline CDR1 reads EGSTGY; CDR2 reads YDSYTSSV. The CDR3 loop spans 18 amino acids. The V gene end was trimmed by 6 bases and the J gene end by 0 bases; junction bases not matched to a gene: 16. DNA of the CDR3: TGTGCCACCTGGCCCCCCGGGAGGGCATATACCACTGGTTGGTTCAAGATATTT. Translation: CATWPPGRAYTTGWFKIF.

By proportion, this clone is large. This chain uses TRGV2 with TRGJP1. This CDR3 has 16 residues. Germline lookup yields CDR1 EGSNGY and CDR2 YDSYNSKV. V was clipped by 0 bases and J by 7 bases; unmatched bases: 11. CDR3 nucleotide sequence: TGTGCCACCTGGGACGGGCATAGGAGCCTTGGTTGGTTCAAGATATTT. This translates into CATWDGHRSLGWFKIF.

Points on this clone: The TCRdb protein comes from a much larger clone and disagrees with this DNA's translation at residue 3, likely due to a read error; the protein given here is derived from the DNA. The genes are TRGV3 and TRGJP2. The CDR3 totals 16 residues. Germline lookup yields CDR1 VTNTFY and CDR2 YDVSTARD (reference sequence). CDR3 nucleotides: TGTGCCGCCTGGGACAGGCCTGATGGTAGTGATTGGATCAAGACGTTT. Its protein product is CAAWDRPDGSDWIKTF.

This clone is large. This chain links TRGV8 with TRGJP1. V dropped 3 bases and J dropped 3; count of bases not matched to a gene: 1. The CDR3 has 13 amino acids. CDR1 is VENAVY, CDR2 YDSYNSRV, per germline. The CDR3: CATWDPTGWFKIF. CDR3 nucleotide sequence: TGTGCCACCTGGGATCCCACTGGTTGGTTCAAGATATTT.